The present T cell receptor beta chain was sequenced within a study of T cells after yellow fever vaccination. This clonotype has only a few counts. Trimming removed 2 bases from V and 4 bases from J; junction bases left unmatched: 10. This CDR3 has 16 amino acids. The germline V gene encodes CDR1 SGHNT and CDR2 YYREEE (reference sequence). TCR cDNA was made by 5'RACE template switching, adding a universal primer site and UMIs. TCRdb used MiXCR to reprocess the 5' RACE reads, holding one entry per CDR3 protein. Among roughly 500,000 distinct CDR3 sequences, 15% to 20% were seen once, and the ten largest hold 13% to 15%.

The genes are TRBV5-4 and TRBJ2-3; TRBD2 agrees at 7 bases. This TCR was recovered from a man younger than 40 who received the YFV17D yellow fever vaccine. Here the sequenced sample was PBMCs, taken 15 days after the yellow fever booster vaccination. DNA of the CDR3: TGTGCCAGCAGCTTAATGAGCGGGATGCAGTCAGATACGCAGTATTTT. This translates into CASSLMSGMQSDTQYF.